This T cell receptor (beta chain) appears in the sequencing data of a study of T cell responses to AZD1222 COVID-19 vaccine. With respect to this clone: The antigen remains undetermined.

Study-wide findings and caveats: Variant regions that are unmutated are reportedly the target of nearly half of spike-specific TCRs. Spike was spanned by vaccine-associated CD4 TCRs, which were dominant at 160-218 and 743-854. None of the repertoires were sampled until the peak T cell response had passed. With two AZD1222 doses given, Spike-specific TCR breadth and depth both rose.

Profiling relied on immunoSEQ multiplex PCR, and the TCRdb table lists in-frame clones only, not all of them. The table lists approximately 150,000 clones, around nine tenths of them singletons. Germline V gene lookup returns CDR1 SNHLY and CDR2 FYNNEI. V was clipped by 7 bases and J by 6 bases, with 13 bases between them. The CDR3 extends over 13 amino acids. The origin of this receptor is an adult who received the AZD1222 COVID-19 vaccine. Sequenced material: peripheral blood, taken 28 days after the second AZD1222 dose. The chain uses TRBV2 and TRBJ2-1; the D call may be TRBD1 or TRBD2 (6 bases each). CDR3 sequence: CASTLQGGNEQFF. CDR3 coding DNA: TGTGCCAGCACATTACAGGGAGGCAATGAGCAGTTCTTC.